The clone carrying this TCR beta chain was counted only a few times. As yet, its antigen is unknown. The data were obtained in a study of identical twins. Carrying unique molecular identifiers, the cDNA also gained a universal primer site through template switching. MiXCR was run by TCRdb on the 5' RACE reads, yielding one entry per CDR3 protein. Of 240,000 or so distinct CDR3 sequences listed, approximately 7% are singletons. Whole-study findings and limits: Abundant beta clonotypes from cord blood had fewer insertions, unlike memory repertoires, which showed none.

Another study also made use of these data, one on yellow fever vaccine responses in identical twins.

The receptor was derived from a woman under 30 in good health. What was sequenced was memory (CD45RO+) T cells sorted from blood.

The CDR3 DNA reads as TGCGCCAGCAGCGTCCGGGAAAATCAGCCCCAGCATTTT. Encoded protein: CASSVRENQPQHF. The chain is built from TRBV5-1 and TRBJ1-5; no clear D gene. Trimming stripped 4 bases from V and 4 bases from J, with 9 bases between. Germline V gene lookup returns CDR1 SGHRS and CDR2 YFSETQ. The length of the CDR3 is 13 residues.